This T cell receptor (beta chain) derives from a study of regulatory T cells in long-lasting Graves disease. Study conclusions and caveats: Persistent cases favored TRBV28, TRBJ1-2 and TRBJ2-5.

Comment on this clonotype: Its antigen is not identified.

Time point of the sample: newly diagnosed GD, antithyroid drugs for less than 3 months. Construction of the TCR library relied on RNA isolated from PBMCs. V lost 1 base to trimming and J lost 6 bases, with 11 bases between them. Germline V gives CDR1 SGHDT, CDR2 YYEEEE. The CDR3 runs 14 residues. Library construction for TCR beta used iRepertoire HTBI primers and Arm-PCR of CDR3 regions. TCRdb reanalysed the multiplex PCR reads using MiXCR and keeps one entry per CDR3 protein. The sample carries 580,000 or so distinct CDR3 sequences, 16% recorded once. In addition, the sample was reused for a study of T cells in Graves' hyperthyroidism and ophthalmopathy.

The chain is built from TRBV5-6 and TRBJ2-1; tentatively, D is TRBD1 (6 bases). The sample here was peripheral blood mononuclear cells (PBMCs), taken at new diagnosis, from a patient treated with antithyroid drugs. The sequence was collected from a man aged 18 to 29 with Graves disease. CDR3 DNA sequence: TGTGCCAGCAGCTTGAGAGGGGGTCCCAATGAGCAGTTCTTC. This translates into CASSLRGGPNEQFF.